These T cell receptor beta chains were read from a single sample in a study of cytomegalovirus exposure and HLA in healthy donors. TCRdb's table, derived via immunoSEQ multiplex PCR, lists solely in-frame clones and lacks some. Of around 200,000 clones listed, approximately 85% are singletons. The sample comprised PBMCs. The receptors here all came from a woman aged 45 to 65 in good health and CMV-seronegative. Both conserved end residues are part of each CDR3. A D gene is named only where the DNA matches it firmly. A row's size may be missing; if present it is once, few, many or a size class.

size: .
V: TRBV10-3
J: TRBJ1-4
D: .
CDR3: CAISEGQTNEKLFF
DNA: TGTGCCATCAGTGAGGGACAGACGAATGAAAAACTGTTTTTT

size: .
V: TRBV28
J: TRBJ2-7
D: TRBD2
CDR3: CASSLEAGAYRYEQYF
DNA: TGTGCCAGCAGTTTAGAAGCGGGAGCATATCGGTACGAGCAGTACTTC

size: .
V: TRBV19
J: TRBJ2-1
D: .
CDR3: CASSWGGTNNEQFF
DNA: TGTGCCAGTAGTTGGGGGGGGACAAACAATGAGCAGTTCTTC

size: .
V: TRBV6-5
J: TRBJ1-2
D: TRBD1
CDR3: CASSYYFRQGNYGYTF
DNA: TGTGCCAGCAGTTACTATTTTCGACAGGGAAACTATGGCTACACCTTC

size: .
V: TRBV9
J: TRBJ2-3
D: TRBD2
CDR3: CASSPSGRKDTQYF
DNA: TGTGCCAGCAGCCCTAGCGGGAGGAAGGATACGCAGTATTTT

size: .
V: TRBV29-1
J: TRBJ2-1
D: TRBD1
CDR3: CSADRGYEQFF
DNA: TGCAGCGCTGACAGGGGGTATGAGCAGTTCTTC

size: .
V: TRBV27
J: TRBJ2-2
D: .
CDR3: CASSFTNTGELFF
DNA: TGTGCCAGCAGTTTCACGAACACCGGGGAGCTGTTTTTT

size: .
V: TRBV11-2
J: TRBJ1-2
D: .
CDR3: CASSPTGTYGYTF
DNA: TGTGCCAGCAGCCCCACAGGGACCTATGGCTACACCTTC

size: .
V: TRBV27
J: TRBJ2-2
D: TRBD1
CDR3: CASIEQGAVGELFF
DNA: TGTGCCAGCATTGAGCAGGGGGCGGTCGGGGAGCTGTTTTTT

size: .
V: TRBV18
J: TRBJ2-5
D: .
CDR3: CASSPNPETQYF
DNA: TGTGCCAGCTCACCAAATCCGGAGACCCAGTACTTC

size: .
V: TRBV12-5
J: TRBJ2-2
D: TRBD2
CDR3: CASGLNSYSGIGTGELFF
DNA: TGTGCTAGTGGTCTCAATTCCTATAGCGGGATCGGGACCGGGGAGCTGTTTTTT

size: .
V: TRBV7-9
J: TRBJ2-3
D: TRBD2
CDR3: CASSLFLAGDTDTQYF
DNA: TGTGCCAGCAGCTTATTCCTAGCGGGAGACACAGATACGCAGTATTTT

size: few
V: TRBV28
J: TRBJ2-3
D: TRBD2
CDR3: CASSFWSAGGSSTDTQYF
DNA: TGTGCCAGCAGTTTTTGGTCCGCGGGAGGGTCTAGCACAGATACGCAGTATTTT

size: .
V: TRBV30
J: TRBJ1-5
D: .
CDR3: CAWSRPHRAQPQHF
DNA: TGTGCCTGGAGCAGGCCTCATCGAGCTCAGCCCCAGCATTTT

size: .
V: TRBV19
J: TRBJ2-2
D: TRBD1
CDR3: CASRRRDRGNTGELFF
DNA: TGTGCCAGTAGGCGACGGGACAGGGGTAACACCGGGGAGCTGTTTTTT

size: .
V: TRBV30
J: TRBJ2-1
D: TRBD1
CDR3: CAWSQGANEQFF
DNA: TGTGCCTGGAGTCAGGGGGCGAATGAGCAGTTCTTC

size: .
V: TRBV5-4
J: TRBJ2-3
D: .
CDR3: CATHSGGQAITDTQYF
DNA: TGTGCCACCCATTCGGGGGGACAGGCGATCACAGATACGCAGTATTTT

size: .
V: TRBV9
J: TRBJ2-1
D: TRBD2
CDR3: CASSYTGGAYNEQFF
DNA: TGTGCCAGCAGCTATACGGGGGGGGCTTACAATGAGCAGTTCTTC

size: .
V: TRBV30
J: TRBJ2-1
D: TRBD2
CDR3: CAWSVLSGGRDEQFF
DNA: TGTGCCTGGAGTGTACTATCGGGAGGGCGGGATGAGCAGTTCTTC

size: .
V: TRBV5-1
J: TRBJ2-3
D: TRBD2
CDR3: CASRGGSGRAGADTQYF
DNA: TGCGCCAGCAGGGGAGGTAGCGGGAGGGCCGGGGCAGATACGCAGTATTTT

size: .
V: TRBV7-2
J: TRBJ2-3
D: TRBD2
CDR3: CASSSAGLAGVNTQYF
DNA: TGTGCCAGCAGCTCGGCAGGACTAGCGGGAGTAAATACGCAGTATTTT

size: .
V: TRBV5-1
J: TRBJ1-2
D: TRBD1
CDR3: CASSSVDRAGYTF
DNA: TGCGCCAGCAGCTCTGTCGACAGGGCAGGCTACACCTTC

size: few
V: TRBV27
J: TRBJ2-7
D: .
CDR3: CASSLSRTLTYEQYF
DNA: TGTGCCAGCAGTTTATCAAGGACACTAACTTACGAGCAGTACTTC

size: once
V: TRBV7-9
J: TRBJ2-7
D: TRBD1
CDR3: CASSLSTGPYEQYF
DNA: TGTGCCAGCAGCTTATCGACAGGGCCCTACGAGCAGTACTTC

size: once
V: TRBV28
J: TRBJ1-2
D: .
CDR3: CASSPSAANYGYTF
DNA: TGTGCCAGCAGTCCCTCCGCAGCTAACTATGGCTACACCTTC

size: .
V: TRBV18
J: TRBJ1-1
D: TRBD1
CDR3: CASSTNTGVNTEAFF
DNA: TGTGCCAGCTCAACTAATACAGGGGTGAACACTGAAGCTTTCTTT

size: .
V: TRBV9
J: TRBJ2-7
D: TRBD2
CDR3: CASSVGLAGGGGEQYF
DNA: TGTGCCAGCAGCGTAGGCCTAGCGGGAGGCGGCGGCGAGCAGTACTTC

size: .
V: TRBV7-3
J: TRBJ2-1
D: TRBD2
CDR3: CASSLGPGLAGGEGYNEQFF
DNA: TGTGCCAGCAGCTTAGGCCCGGGACTAGCGGGAGGGGAGGGTTACAATGAGCAGTTCTTC

size: .
V: TRBV30
J: TRBJ1-1
D: .
CDR3: CAVRVGITEAFF
DNA: TGTGCCGTTCGGGTAGGAATCACTGAAGCTTTCTTT

size: .
V: TRBV28
J: TRBJ2-7
D: .
CDR3: CASSNSGLSSYEQYF
DNA: TGTGCCAGCTCTAACTCAGGGCTGAGCTCCTACGAGCAGTACTTC

size: .
V: TRBV30
J: TRBJ2-3
D: .
CDR3: CAWTRGSVGTDTQYF
DNA: TGTGCCTGGACCCGAGGGAGCGTGGGCACAGATACGCAGTATTTT

size: .
V: TRBV7-9
J: TRBJ2-7
D: .
CDR3: CASATGGGYEQYF
DNA: TGTGCCAGCGCGACCGGGGGAGGATACGAGCAGTACTTC